This TCR beta chain was recorded in a study of T-cell memory formation after mild COVID-19. Study-level background: TCR clusters were mostly donor specific. Broader study findings: Clones that contracted clustered mainly in CM and EM if CD4+ and in EMRA if CD8+. Clones contracting over day 15 to 85 were CD4/CD8 balanced, with later expanders leaning CD4+.

TCRdb analysed the 5' RACE reads with MiXCR anew, one entry per CDR3 protein. This table has around 300,000 distinct CDR3 sequences, under 20% appearing once. The CDR3 runs 13 residues. Germline lookup yields CDR1 KGHSH and CDR2 LQKENI. V gave up 3 bases and J gave up 2 bases, with 7 bases separating them. Notes on this clonotype: As yet, its antigen is unknown.

The clonotype was recovered from a man between 18 and 29 years old who had mild COVID-19 (a few samples of this study predate the infection). Cell type and time point are not known. The source material was PBMCs or a T cell subset sorted from them (not recorded which). This chain links TRBV18 with TRBJ2-5; no firm D call. CDR3 coding DNA: TGTGCCAGCTCACCGAATACTCAAGAGACCCAGTACTTC. Its translation: CASSPNTQETQYF.